The rows below give T cell receptor beta chains drawn from one sample of a study of cytomegalovirus exposure and HLA in healthy donors. Some clones are missing from TCRdb's copy, which holds only in-frame ones; the method was immunoSEQ multiplex PCR. The table records roughly 190,000 clones, 82% of them present only once. The source material was PBMCs. All receptors derive from a woman in her late teens or twenties in good health and CMV-seronegative. Both conserved end residues are part of each CDR3. For some rows the clone size is stated as once, few or many, or as a class when expanded; others skip it.

cdr3_aa v_call clone_size j_call
CASSYSWLGQSYEQYF TRBV6-5 few TRBJ2-7
CASTRVYEQYF TRBV2 . TRBJ2-7
CSAPNSWEAFF TRBV20-1 . TRBJ1-1
CASSKGKYGASGRAGPYNEQFF TRBV21-1 . TRBJ2-1
CASSRGDTEAFF TRBV6-6 . TRBJ1-1
CASGLIGGGANEQFF TRBV12-5 . TRBJ2-1
CASSLVGHSTGELFF TRBV5-6 . TRBJ2-2
CASSFGTSGQYVQYF TRBV11-3 . TRBJ2-7
CASSQGLQPGGYTF TRBV14 . TRBJ1-2
CASSHPVRGTGGSRGYTF TRBV23-1 . TRBJ1-2
CATTGAYEQYF TRBV6-5 . TRBJ2-7
CASSYEAVYNEKLFF TRBV6-6 . TRBJ1-4
CASTRSLARGRGTDTQYF TRBV7-9 . TRBJ2-3
CASSQPERGKDYGYTF TRBV4-1 . TRBJ1-2
CASSLFASGTTGELFF TRBV28 . TRBJ2-2
CASSFQGSHEQYF TRBV5-1 . TRBJ2-7
CASSSSSGRDYNEQFF TRBV7-8 . TRBJ2-1
CASSLGTGGTEAFF TRBV6-4 few TRBJ1-1
CASSPGTGRVDTEAFF TRBV7-9 few TRBJ1-1
CASSLEWADASGGGNEQFF TRBV5-1 . TRBJ2-1
CASSLEGLAGDREQFF TRBV7-9 . TRBJ2-1
CASSPLGSAGDWDEQFF TRBV21-1 . TRBJ2-1
CASKHEDRSDQPQHF TRBV27 once TRBJ1-5
CASSFTPSIPYEQYF TRBV27 . TRBJ2-7
CASSLEEGWTGELFF TRBV5-6 . TRBJ2-2
CASGYGGSYEQYF TRBV12-5 . TRBJ2-7
CASSLAGTDVQYF TRBV5-4 . TRBJ2-7
CASRPGGQETQYF TRBV6-1 few TRBJ2-5
CASTGGREPQHF TRBV6-1 once TRBJ1-5
CASSSAGTYYGYTF TRBV6-6 . TRBJ1-2
CASSLWAGAGTDTQYF TRBV5-1 . TRBJ2-3
CASSGTASYEQYF TRBV28 once TRBJ2-7
CASSESINPRDNEQFF TRBV10-1 . TRBJ2-1
CASSDIPYEQYF TRBV2 . TRBJ2-7
CASSLASSGVPGELFF TRBV7-6 . TRBJ2-2
CASSQDQQGAGDTQYF TRBV4-2 . TRBJ2-3
CASNLPGRDRDLSGANVLTF TRBV2 few TRBJ2-6